This TCR beta chain was captured by sequencing in a study of blood T cell repertoires in COVID-19. Trimming at V came to 0 bases and at J to 3 bases, leaving 8 bases not matched to a gene. This CDR3 comprises 17 residues. Looked up from germline, CDR1 is KGHSH and CDR2 is LQKENI. Two negative PCRs, clearance, or symptom resolution had been documented for recovered Cohort 3 donors. Clones were read by immunoSEQ multiplex PCR, and TCRdb kept only the in-frame ones, dropping some. Seen here are approximately 300,000 clones, 70% to 90% observed once, and the top ten hold 4.5% to 7%. The source material was PBMCs or T cells enriched from blood (not recorded which). This chain links TRBV18 with TRBJ2-1, with 7 bases matching TRBD1. The TCR comes from a woman aged 25 to 39 who had recovered from COVID-19. CDR3 nucleotides: TGTGCCAGCTCACCACCGCGAGGCACAGGGGACTACAATGAGCAGTTCTTC. It codes for CASSPPRGTGDYNEQFF.